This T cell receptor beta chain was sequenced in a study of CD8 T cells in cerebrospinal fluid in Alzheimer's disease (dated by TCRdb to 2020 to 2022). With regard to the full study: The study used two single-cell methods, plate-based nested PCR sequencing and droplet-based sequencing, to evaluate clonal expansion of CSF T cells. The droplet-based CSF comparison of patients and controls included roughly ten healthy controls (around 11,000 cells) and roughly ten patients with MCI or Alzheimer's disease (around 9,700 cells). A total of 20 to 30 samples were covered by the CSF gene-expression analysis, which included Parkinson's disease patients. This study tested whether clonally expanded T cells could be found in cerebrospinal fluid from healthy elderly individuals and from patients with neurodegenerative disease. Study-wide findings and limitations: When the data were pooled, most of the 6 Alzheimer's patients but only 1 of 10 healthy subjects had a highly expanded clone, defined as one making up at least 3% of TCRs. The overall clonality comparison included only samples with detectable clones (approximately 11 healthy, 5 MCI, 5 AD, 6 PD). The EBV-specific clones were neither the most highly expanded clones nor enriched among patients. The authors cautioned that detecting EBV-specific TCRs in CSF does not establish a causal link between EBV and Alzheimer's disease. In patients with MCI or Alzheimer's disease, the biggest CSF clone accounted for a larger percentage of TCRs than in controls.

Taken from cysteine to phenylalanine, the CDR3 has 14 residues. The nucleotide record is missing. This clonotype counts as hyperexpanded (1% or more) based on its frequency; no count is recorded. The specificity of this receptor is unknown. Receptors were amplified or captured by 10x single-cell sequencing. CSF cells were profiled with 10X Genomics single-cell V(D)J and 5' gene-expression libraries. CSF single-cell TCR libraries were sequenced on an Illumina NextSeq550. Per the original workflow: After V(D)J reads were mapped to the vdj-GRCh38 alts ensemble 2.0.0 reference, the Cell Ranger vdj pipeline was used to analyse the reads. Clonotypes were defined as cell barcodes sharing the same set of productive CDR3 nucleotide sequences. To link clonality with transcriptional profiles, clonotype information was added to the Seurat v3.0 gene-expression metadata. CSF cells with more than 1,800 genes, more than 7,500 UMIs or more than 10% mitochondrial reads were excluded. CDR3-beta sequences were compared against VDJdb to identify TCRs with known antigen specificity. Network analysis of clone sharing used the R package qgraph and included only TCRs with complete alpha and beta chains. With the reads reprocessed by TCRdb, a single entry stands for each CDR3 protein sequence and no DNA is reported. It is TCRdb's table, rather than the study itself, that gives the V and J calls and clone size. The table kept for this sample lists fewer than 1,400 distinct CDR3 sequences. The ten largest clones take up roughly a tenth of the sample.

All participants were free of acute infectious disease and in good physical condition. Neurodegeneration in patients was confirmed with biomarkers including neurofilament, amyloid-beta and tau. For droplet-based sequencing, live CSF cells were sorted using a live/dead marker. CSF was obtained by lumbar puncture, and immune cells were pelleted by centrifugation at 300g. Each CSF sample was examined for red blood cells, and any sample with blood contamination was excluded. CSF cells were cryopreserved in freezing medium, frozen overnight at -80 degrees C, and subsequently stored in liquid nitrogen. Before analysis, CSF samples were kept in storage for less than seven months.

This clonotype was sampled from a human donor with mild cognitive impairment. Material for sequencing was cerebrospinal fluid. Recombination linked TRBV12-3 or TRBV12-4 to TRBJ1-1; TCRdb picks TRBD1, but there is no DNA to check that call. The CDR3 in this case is CASSSLGIGFGAFF.